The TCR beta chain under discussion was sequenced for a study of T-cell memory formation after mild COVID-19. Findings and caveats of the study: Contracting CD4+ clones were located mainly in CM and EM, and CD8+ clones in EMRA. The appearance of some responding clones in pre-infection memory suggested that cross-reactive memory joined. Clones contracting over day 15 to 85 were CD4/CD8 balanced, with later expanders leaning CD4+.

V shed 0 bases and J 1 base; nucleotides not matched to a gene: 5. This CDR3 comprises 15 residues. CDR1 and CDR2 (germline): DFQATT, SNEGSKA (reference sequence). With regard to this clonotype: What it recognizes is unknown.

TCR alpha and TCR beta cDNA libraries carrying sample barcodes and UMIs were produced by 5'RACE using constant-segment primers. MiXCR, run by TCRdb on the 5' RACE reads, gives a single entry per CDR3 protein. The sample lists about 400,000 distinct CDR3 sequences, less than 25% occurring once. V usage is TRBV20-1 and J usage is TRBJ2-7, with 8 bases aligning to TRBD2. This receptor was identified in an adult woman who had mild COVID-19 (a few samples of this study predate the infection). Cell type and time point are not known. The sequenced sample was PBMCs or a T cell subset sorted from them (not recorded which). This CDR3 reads CSARDLREVSYEQYF. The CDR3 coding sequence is TGCAGTGCTAGAGATCTGCGGGAGGTTTCCTACGAGCAGTACTTC.